Presented here are 30 T cell receptor beta chains from one specimen sequenced in a study of early T cells in non-severe SARS-CoV-2 infection. TCRdb re-called the 5' RACE reads with MiXCR, one entry per CDR3 protein. The sample holds approximately 81,000 distinct CDR3 sequences, roughly an eighth seen once. The sample taken for sequencing was whole blood. These receptors all come from an adult who was a healthcare worker with PCR-confirmed SARS-CoV-2 infection or an uninfected control (not recorded which).

This clonotype was observed at least ten times. The chain joins TRBV28 to TRBJ1-2; D is unresolved. V shed 2 bases and J shed 4 bases, with 5 bases lying between them. CDR3 size: 12 residues. In germline, CDR1 is MDHEN, CDR2 SYDVKM. DNA for the CDR3: TGTGCCAGCAGTTTACCCCGCTATGGCTACACCTTC. Encoded protein: CASSLPRYGYTF.

The genes are TRBV20-1 and TRBJ1-5; possible D gene TRBD1, 5 bases. Germline V CDR1 and CDR2: DFQATT, SNEGSKA (reference sequence). This CDR3 is built from 14 residues. The V end lost 3 bases, the J end lost 2 bases, and 11 bases lay between the germline ends. CDR3: CSASFRAGNQPQHF. The DNA of the CDR3 is TGCAGTGCTAGCTTCAGGGCGGGCAATCAGCCCCAGCATTTT.

V and J are TRBV5-5 and TRBJ2-2, with TRBD2 as a possible D gene (6 bases). This CDR3 is 19 amino acids long. Germline loops: CDR1 SGHKS, CDR2 YYEKEE (reference sequence). With 3 bases removed from V and 0 bases from J, the gap between germline ends came to 21 bases. The CDR3 sequence is CASSYPGDYRQTNTGELFF. The CDR3 DNA reads as TGTGCCAGCAGCTACCCGGGAGATTACAGACAAACGAACACCGGGGAGCTGTTTTTT.

This clonotype was counted only a few times. The V call is TRBV5-5, the J call TRBJ2-5; perhaps TRBD1 as D (8 bases). V shed 4 bases and J shed 2 bases, with 21 bases lying between them. Germline assignment: CDR1 SGHKS and CDR2 YYEKEE (reference sequence). This CDR3 contains 17 residues. Here the CDR3 reads CASSPGQVLADQETQYF. As DNA, the CDR3 is TGTGCCAGCAGCCCGGGACAGGTCCTAGCGGATCAAGAGACCCAGTACTTC.

This clonotype has only a few counts. V is TRBV11-2 and J is TRBJ2-2; the D gene is possibly TRBD2 (6 bases). This CDR3 is 18 amino acids long. Per the germline V gene, CDR1 is SGHAT and CDR2 is FQNNGV. The V end lost 5 bases, the J end lost 1 base, and 20 bases lay between the germline ends. CDR3 amino acids: CASSGYRSKRVNTGELFF. In DNA, the CDR3 is TGTGCCAGCAGCGGATACAGGAGCAAGCGGGTGAACACCGGGGAGCTGTTTTTT.

This clonotype was seen more than once but under ten times. CDR3: CASSQLTGQGGEKLFF. The CDR3 DNA sequence: TGCGCCAGCAGCCAACTTACCGGACAGGGTGGTGAAAAACTGTTTTTT. This chain connects TRBV4-1 to TRBJ1-4, with 8 bases that match TRBD1. The CDR3 runs 16 residues. With 2 bases clipped from V and 7 bases from J, the junction kept 9 bases outside the gene matches. CDR1 and CDR2 from the germline V gene are MGHRA and YSYEKL.

The chain carries TRBV7-9 and TRBJ1-4; TRBD1 might be the D (5 bases). The CDR3 has 16 residues. V was pared by 1 base and J by 6 bases, with 15 bases between. Looked up from germline, CDR1 is SEHNR and CDR2 is FQNEAQ (reference sequence). CDR3 sequence (DNA): TGTGCCAGCAGCTTAGACCGTGGGGCGAGAGATGAAAAACTGTTTTTT. This translates into CASSLDRGARDEKLFF.

This chain uses TRBV27 with TRBJ1-1; maybe TRBD1 (6 bases). The germline CDR1 and CDR2 sequences are MNHEY and SMNVEV (reference sequence). This CDR3 is 14 amino acids long. V was trimmed by 2 bases and J by 3 bases, leaving 10 bases between them. The CDR3 DNA reads TGTGCCAGCAGTTTAGGGACAACATACACTGAAGCTTTCTTT. Translated: CASSLGTTYTEAFF.

The chain carries TRBV7-8 and TRBJ1-3, with D possibly matching TRBD1 (5 bases). Between the trimmed V and J ends, which lost 5 bases and 4 bases, there was a span of 24 bases. This CDR3 is 18 amino acids long. Germline values: CDR1 SGHVS, CDR2 FQNEAQ. In nucleotides, the CDR3 is TGTGCCAGCAGCAGAAATGGGGGATTAGGGTACTCCGGAAACACCATATATTTT. It is translated as CASSRNGGLGYSGNTIYF.

This clonotype was counted between two and nine times. V usage is TRBV29-1 and J usage is TRBJ2-3; D is undetermined. CDR3 length: 13 residues. V was pared by 6 bases and J by 3 bases, with 13 bases between. Germline loops: CDR1 SQVTM, CDR2 ANQGSEA. The CDR3 coding sequence is TGCAGCGTAAAAACCCGGCGGACAGATACGCAGTATTTT. Its translation is CSVKTRRTDTQYF.

This clonotype was detected ten times or more. V gene TRBV25-1 combines with J gene TRBJ2-2, with 7 bases aligning to TRBD1. The CDR3 is made up of 16 amino acids. The V gene's germline CDR1 is MGHDK and CDR2 SYGVNS. J was trimmed by 0 bases and V by 4 bases; bases with no gene match: 5. Here the CDR3 reads CASSVTGTANTGELFF. CDR3 DNA: TGTGCCAGCAGTGTAACCGGGACAGCGAACACCGGGGAGCTGTTTTTT. Looking up the rest from reference TRBV25-1 and TRBJ2-2 gives the full variable domain: EADIYQTPRYLVIGTGKKITLECSQTMGHDKMYWYQQDPGMELHLIHYSYGVNSTEKGDLSSESTVSRIRTEHFPLTLESARPSHTSQYLCASSVTGTANTGELFFGEGSRLTVL.

CDR3 nucleotides: TGTGCAAGTCGCTTGATACTTCGAGAAGCCCATAACAATGAGCAGTTCTTC. Translation gives CASRLILREAHNNEQFF. The rearrangement uses TRBV12-2 and TRBJ2-1. TRBV12-2 is designated a pseudogene. The CDR3 loop spans 17 amino acids.

This clonotype was detected ten times or more. J is TRBJ2-1 and V is TRBV7-2, with 7 bases matching TRBD2. The ends lost 5 bases at V and 9 bases at J; junction bases unmatched: 22. The CDR3 runs to 18 residues. Germline lookup yields CDR1 SGHTA and CDR2 FQGNSA. CDR3 in amino acids: CASSVYPVTSSKNGEQFF. The CDR3 DNA follows: TGTGCCAGCAGCGTCTATCCAGTGACTAGCTCGAAGAATGGTGAGCAGTTCTTC.

This clonotype turned up a few times. This sequence joins TRBV20-1 and TRBJ1-5, with TRBD1 matching 9 bases. Germline V gene lookup returns CDR1 DFQATT and CDR2 SNEGSKA (reference sequence). The V and J ends lost 7 bases and 4 bases, in that order; junction bases with no gene match: 5. This CDR3 has 13 amino acids. CDR3 in amino acids: CSGTGERNQPQHF. CDR3 nucleotide sequence: TGCAGTGGGACAGGGGAGAGGAATCAGCCCCAGCATTTT.

This clonotype was seen only a few times. V and J are TRBV2 and TRBJ2-3; D remains ambiguous. The V and J ends lost 7 bases and 4 bases respectively, with 18 bases between them. The germline CDR1 and CDR2 sequences are SNHLY and FYNNEI. This CDR3 has 15 residues. CDR3 amino acids: CASIRQSIRADTQYF. In DNA, the CDR3 is TGTGCCAGCATCCGACAAAGTATTCGCGCAGATACGCAGTATTTT.

This clonotype was seen a few times. The chain carries TRBV28 and TRBJ1-2; D is uncertain. This CDR3 region has 10 residues. Trimming took off 4 bases at V and 6 bases at J, with 3 bases between the two ends. Germline-derived CDR1 and CDR2 are MDHEN and SYDVKM. CDR3 region: CASSYNGYTF. The CDR3 bases are TGTGCCAGCAGTTACAATGGCTACACCTTC.

This clonotype was found a few times. This chain links TRBV29-1 with TRBJ2-7, with a possible D match to TRBD2 (6 bases). Looked up from germline, CDR1 is SQVTM and CDR2 is ANQGSEA. Between the trimmed V and J ends, which lost 7 bases and 3 bases, there was a span of 13 bases. The CDR3 extends over 12 amino acids. CDR3 protein: CSAYRENYEQYF. In nucleotides, the CDR3 is TGCAGCGCCTACCGGGAGAACTACGAGCAGTACTTC.

V gene TRBV6-2 or TRBV6-3 combines with J gene TRBJ2-1, with D possibly being TRBD1 (5 bases). This CDR3 spans 11 amino acids. Looked up from germline, CDR1 is MNHEY and CDR2 is SVGEGT. V was trimmed by 5 bases and J by 6 bases, leaving 5 bases between them. The CDR3 loop reads CASSDSNEQFF. As DNA, the CDR3 is TGTGCCAGCAGTGACAGCAATGAGCAGTTCTTC.

This rearrangement joins TRBV25-1 to TRBJ2-2; D gene unclear. V was shortened by 4 bases and J by 4 bases, with 13 bases between the two germline ends. Germline V gene sequence: CDR1 MGHDK, CDR2 SYGVNS. The CDR3 runs to 15 residues. The CDR3 here is CASSVGRARTGELFF. CDR3 coding DNA: TGTGCCAGCAGTGTCGGTCGGGCCCGCACCGGGGAGCTGTTTTTT.

This clonotype was seen only a few times. The rearrangement joins TRBV2 to TRBJ2-7; D perhaps matches TRBD1 (7 bases). The V gene lost 0 bases and the J gene lost 12 bases, with 21 bases spanning the gap. This CDR3 is 15 amino acids long. CDR1 is SNHLY, CDR2 FYNNEI, per germline. CDR3 bases: TGTGCCAGCAGTGAAGCCCTATCCGGGACAGCGGGCCGGTACTTC. Translation gives CASSEALSGTAGRYF.

This chain's CDR3 is CASSFRGGYSYEQYF. The CDR3 nucleotides read TGTGCCAGCAGTTTTCGAGGGGGCTACTCCTACGAGCAGTACTTC. This chain joins TRBV28 and TRBJ2-7; TRBD1 agrees at 7 bases. V shed 3 bases, J shed 0 bases, and the junction held 5 bases outside the gene matches. Germline V lookup: CDR1 MDHEN, CDR2 SYDVKM. There are 15 residues in the CDR3.

This clonotype has at least ten counts. The chain carries TRBV29-1 and TRBJ1-1; TRBD1 is a possible D gene (5 bases). This CDR3 has 14 residues. The germline CDR1 and CDR2 sequences are SQVTM and ANQGSEA. Deletions cut 4 bases from V and 4 bases from J, with 16 bases between. The CDR3, as DNA: TGCAGCGTTGCCTGGGGGGGAGTGGGCACTGAAGCTTTCTTT. This gives the protein CSVAWGGVGTEAFF.

This clonotype has more than one count but fewer than ten. The chain carries TRBV27 and TRBJ1-2; possible D gene TRBD1, 5 bases. The CDR3 consists of 13 residues. Germline-derived CDR1 and CDR2 are MNHEY and SMNVEV (reference sequence). Trimming shortened V by 3 bases and J by 6 bases, and 11 bases separated the two germline ends. The CDR3 DNA follows: TGTGCCAGCAGTTTCTCAGGGATAGATGGCTACACCTTC. The encoded protein is CASSFSGIDGYTF.

V gene TRBV29-1 combines with J gene TRBJ2-1; D remains unclear. V lost 4 bases, J lost 3 bases, and 7 bases lay in between. Germline V gene lookup returns CDR1 SQVTM and CDR2 ANQGSEA. This CDR3 has 12 residues. CDR3 bases: TGCAGCGTTGTTAACTTCTACAATGAGCAGTTCTTC. It is translated as CSVVNFYNEQFF.

The chain has TRBV5-4 and TRBJ1-1; D is uncertain. V lost 4 bases to trimming and J lost 1 base, with 14 bases between them. This CDR3 is built from 15 residues. Looked up from germline, CDR1 is SGHNT and CDR2 is YYREEE (reference sequence). The CDR3 spells CASSRLISGNTEAFF. CDR3 coding DNA: TGTGCCAGCAGCCGCCTAATATCTGGGAACACTGAAGCTTTCTTT.

The chain links TRBV20-1 to TRBJ1-2; D perhaps matches TRBD1 (5 bases). The V and J ends lost 0 bases and 7 bases respectively, with 18 bases between them. The germline V gene encodes CDR1 DFQATT and CDR2 SNEGSKA (reference sequence). The CDR3 has 15 residues. For the CDR3, the DNA is TGCAGTGCTAGAGATTCGAAGGGGCTCCCCTGTGGCTACACCTTC. This translates into CSARDSKGLPCGYTF.

At least ten counts were recorded for this clonotype. CDR3 in amino acids: CSASWTGGNQPQHF. The CDR3 nucleotides read TGCAGTGCTAGTTGGACAGGGGGCAATCAGCCCCAGCATTTT. The chain uses TRBV20-1 and TRBJ1-5; 9 bases align to TRBD1. From germline, CDR1 is DFQATT and CDR2 SNEGSKA (reference sequence). This CDR3 is built from 14 residues. J lost 2 bases, V lost 3 bases, and 2 bases had no gene match.

V and J are TRBV6-2 or TRBV6-3 and TRBJ2-5; weak D call: TRBD2 (5 bases). Germline assignment: CDR1 MNHEY and CDR2 SVGEGT. V gave up 6 bases and J gave up 2 bases, with 13 bases separating them. The CDR3 is made up of 14 amino acids. The CDR3 DNA reads as TGTGCCAGCAGACATTTGGACTGGCAAGAGACCCAGTACTTC. Protein product: CASRHLDWQETQYF.

This chain links TRBV5-1 with TRBJ1-1, with D possibly matching TRBD1 (5 bases). Germline CDR1 SGHRS, CDR2 YFSETQ. Trimming removed 0 bases at V and 4 bases at J, with 7 bases between. CDR3 size: 13 residues. DNA for the CDR3: TGCGCCAGCAGCTTGGGGGGGACCACTGAAGCTTTCTTT. It codes for CASSLGGTTEAFF.

This clonotype was detected many times. The genes are TRBV6-5 and TRBJ1-6; D perhaps matches TRBD1 (6 bases). The ends were cut back, 5 bases at V and 2 bases at J, with 7 bases in the middle. CDR3 length: 14 residues. CDR1 MNHEY and CDR2 SVGAGI come from the germline V gene. The CDR3 reads CASSQGTYNSPLHF. Written as DNA, the CDR3 is TGTGCCAGCAGTCAGGGGACCTATAATTCACCCCTCCACTTT.